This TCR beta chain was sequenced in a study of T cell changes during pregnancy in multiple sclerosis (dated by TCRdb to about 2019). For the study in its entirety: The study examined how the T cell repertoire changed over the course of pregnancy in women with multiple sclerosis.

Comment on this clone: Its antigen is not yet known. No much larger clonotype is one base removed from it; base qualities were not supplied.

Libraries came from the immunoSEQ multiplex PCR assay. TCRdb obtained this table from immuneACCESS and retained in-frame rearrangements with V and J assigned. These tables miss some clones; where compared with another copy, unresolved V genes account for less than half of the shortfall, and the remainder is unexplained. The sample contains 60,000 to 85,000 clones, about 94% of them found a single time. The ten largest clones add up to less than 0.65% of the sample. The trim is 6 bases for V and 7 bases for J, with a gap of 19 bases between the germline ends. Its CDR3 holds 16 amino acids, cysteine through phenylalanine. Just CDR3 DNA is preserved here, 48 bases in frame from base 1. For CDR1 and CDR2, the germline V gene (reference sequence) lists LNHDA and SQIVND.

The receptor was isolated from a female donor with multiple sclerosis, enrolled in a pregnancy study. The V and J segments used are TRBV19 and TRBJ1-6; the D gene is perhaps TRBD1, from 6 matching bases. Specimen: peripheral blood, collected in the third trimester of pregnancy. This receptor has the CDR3 CASSPQGTGGNSPLHF. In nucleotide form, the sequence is TGTGCCAGTAGCCCCCAGGGGACGGGAGGAAATTCACCCCTCCACTTT.